This TCR beta chain was captured by sequencing in a study of control samples from healthy donors and cancer patients. Profiled with immunoSEQ multiplex PCR; TCRdb holds only in-frame clones, not every one. The sample yields roughly 88,000 clones, roughly 90% seen once. The source is a woman in her thirties in good health. The sequenced material came from blood.

CDR3 nucleotides: TGTGCCAGCAGAAGGACAGGGGATCAGCCCCAGCATTTT. This encodes CASRRTGDQPQHF. The chain is built from TRBV2 and TRBJ1-5, with TRBD1 matching 9 bases. CDR1 SNHLY and CDR2 FYNNEI come from the germline V gene. The CDR3 is 13 residues long. The V segment lost 6 bases and the J segment 5 bases; nucleotides outside the gene matches: 2.